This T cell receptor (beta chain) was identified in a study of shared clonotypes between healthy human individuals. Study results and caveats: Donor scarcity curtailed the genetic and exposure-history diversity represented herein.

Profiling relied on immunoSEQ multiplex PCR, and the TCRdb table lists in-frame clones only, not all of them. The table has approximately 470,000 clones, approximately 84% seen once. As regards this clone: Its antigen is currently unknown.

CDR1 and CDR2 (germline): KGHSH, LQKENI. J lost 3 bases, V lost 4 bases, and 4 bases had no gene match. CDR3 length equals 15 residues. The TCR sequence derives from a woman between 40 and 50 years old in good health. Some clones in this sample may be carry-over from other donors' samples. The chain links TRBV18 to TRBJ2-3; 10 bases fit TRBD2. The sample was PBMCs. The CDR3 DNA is TGTGCCAGCTCACTAACTAGCGGGAAGACAGATACGCAGTATTTT. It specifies CASSLTSGKTDTQYF.